Here is one TCR beta chain with its context. The data derive from a study of blood T cell repertoires in COVID-19. Study summary: Donors in the United States, Italy and Spain gave samples during acute or convalescent COVID-19. Sources were T cells, B-cell-depleted T cells, or PBMCs; the material itself was cDNA or gDNA.

In the original analysis: Amplification of reference gene primers provided the estimated nucleated cell counts. TCRdb's copy holds only in-frame clones and misses some; the assay was immunoSEQ multiplex PCR. That table furnishes V, J and clone size, whereas the DNA furnished D and trimming. The data contain tens of thousands of clones, 87% of them seen just once; the ten biggest clones take up 5% to 7.5%. CDR3 length: 12 amino acids. V was clipped by 0 bases and J by 8 bases, with 7 bases between them. Looked up from germline, CDR1 is MGHDK and CDR2 is SYGVNS. The receptor's source is a woman in her forties or fifties with acute or convalescent COVID-19. The chain combines TRBV25-1 with TRBJ1-2; D gene ambiguous. The specimen sequenced was peripheral blood. The CDR3 DNA sequence: TGTGCCAGCAGTGAATATTCGGGGGGCTACACCTTC. This gives the protein CASSEYSGGYTF.